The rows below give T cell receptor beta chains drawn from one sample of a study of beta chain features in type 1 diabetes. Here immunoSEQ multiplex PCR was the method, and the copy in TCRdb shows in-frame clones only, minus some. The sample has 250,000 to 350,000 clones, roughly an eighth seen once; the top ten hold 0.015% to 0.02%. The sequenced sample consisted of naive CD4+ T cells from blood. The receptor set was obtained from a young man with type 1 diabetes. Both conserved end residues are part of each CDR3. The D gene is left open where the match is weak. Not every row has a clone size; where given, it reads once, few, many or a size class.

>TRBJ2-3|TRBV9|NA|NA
CASSVSGSTDTQYF
TGTGCCAGCAGCGTCAGCGGTAGCACAGATACGCAGTATTTT
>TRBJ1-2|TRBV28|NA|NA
CASRTAGGYTF
TGTGCCAGCAGGACGGCGGGGGGCTACACCTTC
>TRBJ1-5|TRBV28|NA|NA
CASSPGGGQPQHF
TGTGCCAGCAGTCCCGGGGGTGGTCAGCCCCAGCATTTT
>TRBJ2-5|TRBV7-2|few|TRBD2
CASSLVTLAGGAYAQYF
TGTGCCAGCAGCTTAGTGACACTAGCGGGAGGCGCCTATGCCCAGTACTTC
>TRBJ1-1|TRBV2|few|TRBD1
CASVTGQLTEAFF
TGTGCCAGCGTTACGGGACAGCTCACTGAAGCTTTCTTT
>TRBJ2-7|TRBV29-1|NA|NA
CSVARDNTYEQYF
TGCAGCGTTGCCCGGGACAACACCTACGAGCAGTACTTC
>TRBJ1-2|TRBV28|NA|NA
CASSLTAADYPIYGYTF
TGTGCCAGCAGTTTGACGGCAGCGGATTATCCAATCTATGGCTACACCTTC
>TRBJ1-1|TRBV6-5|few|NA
CASSYGGALNTEAFF
TGTGCCAGCAGTTATGGCGGGGCACTGAACACTGAAGCTTTCTTT
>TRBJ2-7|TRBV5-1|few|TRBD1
CASRGTGGYEQYF
TGCGCCAGCAGGGGGACAGGGGGCTACGAGCAGTACTTC
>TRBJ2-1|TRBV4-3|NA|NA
CASSQVLPESYNEQFF
TGCGCCAGCAGCCAAGTTCTCCCGGAGTCCTACAATGAGCAGTTCTTC
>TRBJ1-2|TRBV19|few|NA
CASSMVDTLMIVEGYTF
TGTGCCAGTAGTATGGTGGACACACTCATGATTGTGGAAGGCTACACCTTC
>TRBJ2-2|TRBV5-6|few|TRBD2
CASSFGGRGNTGELFF
TGTGCCAGCAGCTTTGGCGGGAGAGGAAACACCGGGGAGCTGTTTTTT
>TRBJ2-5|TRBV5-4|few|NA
CASSGKQGGQETQYF
TGTGCCAGCAGCGGGAAACAGGGCGGCCAAGAGACCCAGTACTTC
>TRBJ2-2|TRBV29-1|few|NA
CSVHSRRAGELFF
TGCAGCGTTCATAGCAGGAGGGCCGGGGAGCTGTTTTTT
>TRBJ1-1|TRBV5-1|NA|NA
CASSLNGLNTEAFF
TGCGCCAGCAGCTTGAACGGACTTAACACTGAAGCTTTCTTT
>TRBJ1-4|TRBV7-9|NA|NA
CASSILAGASMGEKLFF
TGTGCCAGCAGCATCCTCGCGGGGGCCTCAATGGGTGAAAAACTGTTTTTT
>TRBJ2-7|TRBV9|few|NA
CASSPRTSREQYF
TGTGCCAGCAGCCCACGGACTTCCAGAGAGCAGTACTTC
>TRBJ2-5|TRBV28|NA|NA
CASSLQIGDSLYF
TGTGCCAGCAGTTTGCAAATAGGGGATTCTCTGTACTTC
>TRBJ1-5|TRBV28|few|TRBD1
CASVTPGQQRYQPQHF
TGTGCCAGCGTTACTCCGGGACAGCAGCGTTATCAGCCCCAGCATTTT
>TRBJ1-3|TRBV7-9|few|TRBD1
CASSRGQGDTIYF
TGTGCCAGCAGCCGCGGACAGGGGGACACCATATATTTT
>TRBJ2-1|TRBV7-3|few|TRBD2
CASSLNLAGVGEQFF
TGTGCCAGCAGCTTAAATCTAGCGGGAGTGGGTGAGCAGTTCTTC
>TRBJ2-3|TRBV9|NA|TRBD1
CASSVRDSYTDTQYF
TGTGCCAGCAGCGTACGGGACAGCTACACAGATACGCAGTATTTT
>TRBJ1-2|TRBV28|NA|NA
CASSLGGSYNYGYTF
TGTGCCAGCAGTTTAGGAGGGTCTTATAACTATGGCTACACCTTC
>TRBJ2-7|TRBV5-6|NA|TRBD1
CASSPGTGPYEQYF
TGTGCCAGCAGCCCCGGGACAGGTCCCTACGAGCAGTACTTC
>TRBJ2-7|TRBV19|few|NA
CASSIVASATSYEQYF
TGTGCCAGTAGTATAGTGGCTAGCGCGACATCCTACGAGCAGTACTTC
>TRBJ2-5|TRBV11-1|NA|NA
CASSLNGVGQETQYF
TGTGCCAGCAGCTTAAACGGAGTCGGCCAAGAGACCCAGTACTTC
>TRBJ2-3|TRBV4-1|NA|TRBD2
CASSQTGTRVDTQYF
TGCGCCAGCAGCCAAACCGGGACTAGAGTAGATACGCAGTATTTT
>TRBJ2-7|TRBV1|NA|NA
CTSSFLDRGDGTSAYEQYF
TGCACCAGCAGCTTTCTAGATCGCGGGGACGGGACTAGCGCCTACGAGCAGTACTTC
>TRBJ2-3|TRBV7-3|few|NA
CASSSQADTQYF
TGTGCCAGCAGCTCGCAGGCAGATACGCAGTATTTT
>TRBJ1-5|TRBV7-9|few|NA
CASSESQSGYDIVAQPQHF
TGTGCCAGCAGCGAGAGTCAATCGGGGTATGATATCGTAGCGCAGCCCCAGCATTTT
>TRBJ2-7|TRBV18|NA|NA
CASSPGRGRNAEQYF
TGTGCCAGCTCACCAGGGAGGGGGAGGAATGCCGAGCAGTACTTC
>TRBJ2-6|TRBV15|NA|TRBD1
CATSLTGGYRSGANVLTF
TGTGCCACCAGCCTAACAGGGGGCTATCGCTCTGGGGCCAACGTCCTGACTTTC
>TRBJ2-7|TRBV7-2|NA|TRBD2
CASSLEAGGPQEQYF
TGTGCCAGCAGCTTAGAGGCGGGAGGGCCGCAGGAGCAGTACTTC
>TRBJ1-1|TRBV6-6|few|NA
CASSGLDGRGTEAFF
TGTGCCAGCAGTGGCCTGGATGGTAGGGGCACTGAAGCTTTCTTT
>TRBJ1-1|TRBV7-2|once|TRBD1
CASSDRGLLNTEAFF
TGTGCCAGCAGCGATAGGGGGCTGTTGAACACTGAAGCTTTCTTT
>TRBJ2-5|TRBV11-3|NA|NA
CASSWGPGETQYF
TGTGCCAGCAGCTGGGGCCCGGGAGAGACCCAGTACTTC
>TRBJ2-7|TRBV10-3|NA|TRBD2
CAISVGGDEQYF
TGTGCCATCAGTGTGGGGGGGGACGAGCAGTACTTC
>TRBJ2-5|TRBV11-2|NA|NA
CASSPGETQYF
TGTGCCAGCAGTCCGGGGGAGACCCAGTACTTC
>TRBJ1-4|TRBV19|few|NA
CASSKTWSMEEKLFF
TGTGCCAGTAGTAAAACGTGGTCGATGGAGGAAAAACTGTTTTTT
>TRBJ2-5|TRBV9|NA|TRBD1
CASSDPAGGVLRTQYF
TGTGCCAGCAGCGACCCGGCAGGGGGCGTCTTAAGGACCCAGTACTTC
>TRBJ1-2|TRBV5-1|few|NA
CASSLEQGGYTF
TGCGCCAGCAGCTTGGAACAGGGCGGCTACACCTTC
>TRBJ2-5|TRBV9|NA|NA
CASSVGVQETQYF
TGTGCCAGCAGCGTAGGAGTTCAAGAGACCCAGTACTTC
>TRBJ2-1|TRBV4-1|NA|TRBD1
CASSPGQGSYEQFF
TGCGCCAGCAGCCCCGGACAGGGATCATATGAGCAGTTCTTC
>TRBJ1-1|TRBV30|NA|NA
CAWTLGMNTEAFF
TGTGCCTGGACTCTCGGGATGAACACTGAAGCTTTCTTT
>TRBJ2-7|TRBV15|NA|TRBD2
CATSSLAGGLREQYF
TGTGCCACCAGCAGTTTAGCGGGAGGCCTTAGGGAGCAGTACTTC
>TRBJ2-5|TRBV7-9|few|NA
CASSLGVTSLETQYF
TGTGCCAGCAGCTTAGGGGTCACTAGCTTGGAGACCCAGTACTTC
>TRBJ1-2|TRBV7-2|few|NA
CASSLAGTGINYGYTF
TGTGCCAGCAGCTTAGCGGGAACAGGGATAAACTATGGCTACACCTTC
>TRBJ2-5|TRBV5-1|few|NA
CASSLVGLGGETQYF
TGCGCCAGCAGCTTGGTGGGCCTGGGAGGCGAGACCCAGTACTTC